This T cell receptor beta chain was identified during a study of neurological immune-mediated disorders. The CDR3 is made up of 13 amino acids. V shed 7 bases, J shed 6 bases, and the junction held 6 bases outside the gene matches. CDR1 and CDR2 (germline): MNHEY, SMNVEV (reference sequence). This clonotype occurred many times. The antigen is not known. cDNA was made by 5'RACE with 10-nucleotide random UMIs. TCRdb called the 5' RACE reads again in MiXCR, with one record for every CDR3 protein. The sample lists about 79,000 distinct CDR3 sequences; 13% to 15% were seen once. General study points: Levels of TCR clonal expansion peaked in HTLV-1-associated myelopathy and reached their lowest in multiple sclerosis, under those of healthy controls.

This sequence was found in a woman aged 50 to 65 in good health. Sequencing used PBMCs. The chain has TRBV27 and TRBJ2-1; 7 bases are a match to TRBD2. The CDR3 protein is CASIKREGNEQFF. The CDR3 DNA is TGTGCCAGCATTAAGCGGGAAGGCAATGAGCAGTTCTTC.